This T cell receptor (beta chain) emerged from a study of graft-versus-host responses after intestinal transplantation (dated by TCRdb to about 2021). Background on the whole study: Multivisceral, liver-intestinal, or isolated intestinal transplants were received by the recipients. Alloreactive clones were identified by sequencing pre-transplant mixed lymphocyte reaction products and comparing them with unstimulated pre-transplant donor and recipient T cells. Anti-thymocyte globulin induction was given to all recipients, followed by maintenance tacrolimus and steroids for roughly 3 years. Of the approximately 24 intestinal transplant recipients enrolled in the cohort, one of whom was a retransplant, a few patients without pretransplant specimens were excluded. Graft-versus-host and host-versus-graft alloreactive T cell clones were tracked in the graft, circulation and bone marrow after intestinal transplantation using bulk TCR-beta CDR3 sequencing. Donor T cell macrochimerism was defined as a peak of at least 4% donor T cells among recipient peripheral blood mononuclear cells. Rather than going through the commercial service, samples from three later patients were sequenced in-house on an Illumina MiSeq and processed with MiXCR.

The paper as a whole reports these results and caveats: GvH clones were detected in recipient bone marrow, and some appeared earlier in ileal mucosa or blood, consistent with an intestinal mucosal origin. In the allografts of patients with donor T cell macrochimerism, GvH to HvG T cell clonal ratios were high. Early after transplant, peak levels of circulating GvH clones were found to be associated with declines in HvG clones. Conclusions were limited by the relatively low number and heterogeneity of intestinal transplant patients.

The sample's time point label, decoded: cells obtained before transplantation from donor or recipient. CD3+CD4+ and CD3+CD8+ populations were FACS-sorted from unstimulated pre-transplant donor and recipient cells taken from spleen or lymph nodes. About this clone: What antigen it recognizes has not been identified. Per-nucleotide qualities are absent, and no much larger clonotype sits a single base away.

V is reduced by 3 bases and J by 2 bases, leaving a spacing of 3 bases between them. CDR1 and CDR2 are drawn from the germline V gene: SQVTM, ANQGSEA. Measured from the cysteine to the phenylalanine, the CDR3 is 11 residues long. Only the CDR3 DNA stays, 33 bases, in frame from base 1. Library generation was performed with the immunoSEQ multiplex PCR assay. For most patients, genomic DNA was isolated with the Qiagen DNeasy Blood and Tissue Kit and shipped frozen to Adaptive Biotechnologies for TCR sequencing. For most patients, high-throughput TCR-beta CDR3 sequencing of genomic DNA was performed by Adaptive Biotechnologies. The authors' analysis ran thus. Adaptive's ImmunoSEQ software supplied the TCR sequencing data for 15 to 20 patients, while MiXCR and VDJtools were used to process a few other patients. To correct CD4 versus CD8 sorting errors, sequences present in both subsets at a frequency ratio below 5:1 were removed. Because the origin of CDR3 nucleotide sequences shared between donor and recipient could not be assigned, those sequences were removed. Alloreactive clones required at least 2-fold expansion over unstimulated cells and minimum CFSE-low frequency of 0.002% (template counts) or 0.001% (read counts). Clones detected in sequenced pre-transplant spleen, lymph node, or MLR CFSE-low populations of the donor or recipient were defined as mappable. The cumulative frequency of alloreactive clones was calculated as a percentage of all sequences, weighted by copy number. TCRdb's version of the immuneACCESS table is confined to in-frame rearrangements and falls short of the full clone set. An unresolved V gene accounts for under half of the shortfall where checked; the remainder is of unknown origin. V and J calls and clone size are given by that table; D and trimming were obtained from the DNA. The sample contains some 130,000 clones, 90% to 95% of them found a single time. Roughly 0.16% of the sample is in the top ten clones.

Source: unstimulated CD4+ T cells sorted from spleen or lymph node cells, taken before intestinal transplant. The source of this sequence is a human donor who received an intestinal transplant. The V and J genes are TRBV29-1 and TRBJ2-3, with the D gene not clear enough to name. The CDR3 region reads CSVEDTDTQYF. The DNA sequence is given as TGCAGCGTTGAGGACACAGATACGCAGTATTTT.